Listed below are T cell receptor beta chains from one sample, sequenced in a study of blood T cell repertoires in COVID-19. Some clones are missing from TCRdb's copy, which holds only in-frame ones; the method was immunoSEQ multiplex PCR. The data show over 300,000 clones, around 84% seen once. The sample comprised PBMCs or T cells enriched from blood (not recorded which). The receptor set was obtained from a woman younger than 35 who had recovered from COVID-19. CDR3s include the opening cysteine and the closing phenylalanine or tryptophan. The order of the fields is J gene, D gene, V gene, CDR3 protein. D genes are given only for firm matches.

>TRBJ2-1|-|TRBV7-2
CASSLSAREPQFF
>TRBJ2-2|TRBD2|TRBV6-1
CASSVIAGKVAGELFF
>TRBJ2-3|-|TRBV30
CAWSVLDTQYF
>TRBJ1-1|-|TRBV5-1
CASSLPERTEAFF
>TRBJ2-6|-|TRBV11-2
CASRRTGRRGSGANVLTF
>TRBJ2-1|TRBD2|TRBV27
CASSPRTSHPEQFF
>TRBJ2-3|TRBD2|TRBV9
CASSSGGLAGAHVTDTQYF
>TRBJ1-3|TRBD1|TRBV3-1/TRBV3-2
CASSPFTGEGQVF
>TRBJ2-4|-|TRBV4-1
CASSQEGGQVLAKNIQYF
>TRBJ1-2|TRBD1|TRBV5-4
CASSPGDRVNYGYTF
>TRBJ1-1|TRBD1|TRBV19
CASSPTGGRMNTEAFF
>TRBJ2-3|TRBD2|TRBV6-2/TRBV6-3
CASSAQLAGGQDTQYF
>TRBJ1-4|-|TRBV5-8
CASSLGQSATNEKLFF
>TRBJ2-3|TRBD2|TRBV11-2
CASSLRLATDTQYF